This TCR beta chain emerged from a study of T cells in Graves' hyperthyroidism and ophthalmopathy. The germline CDR1 and CDR2 sequences are MNHEY and SMNVEV (reference sequence). This CDR3 is 14 amino acids long. The junction had 3 bases not matched to a gene; V was cut back by 6 bases and J by 4 bases. RNA transcripts yielded amplified TCR beta CDR3 regions. The HTBI primer set drove a first-round RT-PCR of the TCR CDR3. TCRdb analysed the multiplex PCR reads with MiXCR anew, one entry per CDR3 protein. Of more than 350,000 distinct CDR3 sequences listed, nearly 15% are singletons. The table lists this clonotype with many counts. Duration under 3 months, a NOSPECS grade of at least 4, and a Clinical Activity Score of at least 3 characterized the ophthalmopathy patients. Out of approximately 10 ml of fresh peripheral blood came the PBMCs.

The chain is built from TRBV27 and TRBJ2-5; 12 bases are a match to TRBD2. The sample taken for sequencing was blood. The source is a woman in her sixties or seventies with Graves' ophthalmopathy. The chain's CDR3 is CASRASGGGETQYF. CDR3 DNA sequence: TGTGCCAGCAGGGCTAGCGGGGGGGGAGAGACCCAGTACTTC.